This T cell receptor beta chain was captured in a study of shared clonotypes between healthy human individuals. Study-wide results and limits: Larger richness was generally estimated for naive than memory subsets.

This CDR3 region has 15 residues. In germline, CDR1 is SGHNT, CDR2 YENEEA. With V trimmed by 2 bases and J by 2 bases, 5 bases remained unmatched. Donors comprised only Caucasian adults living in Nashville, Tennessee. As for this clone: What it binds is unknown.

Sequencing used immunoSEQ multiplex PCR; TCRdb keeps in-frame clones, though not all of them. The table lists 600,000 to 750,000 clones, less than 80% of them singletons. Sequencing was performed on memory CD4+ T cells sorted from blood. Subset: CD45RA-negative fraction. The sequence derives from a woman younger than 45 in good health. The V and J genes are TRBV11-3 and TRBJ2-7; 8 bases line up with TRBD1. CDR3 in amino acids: CASSLLDRAAYEQYF. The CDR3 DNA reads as TGTGCCAGCAGCTTATTGGACAGGGCTGCCTACGAGCAGTACTTC.